This T cell receptor (beta chain) stems from a study of T-cell memory formation after mild COVID-19. Study-level points and caveats: Pre-infection memory already had some responding clones, implying cross-reactive memory joined.

About this clonotype itself: The antigen remains undetermined.

TCRdb redid the calling of the 5' RACE reads with MiXCR, one entry per CDR3 protein. The sample has 150,000 to 200,000 distinct CDR3 sequences, about a fifth seen once. This CDR3 is 18 amino acids long. Per the germline V gene, CDR1 is SGHRS and CDR2 is YFSETQ. With V trimmed by 4 bases and J by 1 base, 11 bases remained unmatched. The sequence was obtained from a man younger than 35 who had mild COVID-19 (a few samples of this study predate the infection). Cell type and time point are not known. Sequencing was done on a sample of PBMCs or a T cell subset sorted from them (not recorded which). The chain carries TRBV5-1 and TRBJ2-6, with 7 bases fitting TRBD1. CDR3 loop: CASSPRQGSWSGANVLTF. CDR3 DNA sequence: TGCGCCAGCAGCCCCCGACAGGGCTCGTGGTCTGGGGCCAACGTCCTGACTTTC.